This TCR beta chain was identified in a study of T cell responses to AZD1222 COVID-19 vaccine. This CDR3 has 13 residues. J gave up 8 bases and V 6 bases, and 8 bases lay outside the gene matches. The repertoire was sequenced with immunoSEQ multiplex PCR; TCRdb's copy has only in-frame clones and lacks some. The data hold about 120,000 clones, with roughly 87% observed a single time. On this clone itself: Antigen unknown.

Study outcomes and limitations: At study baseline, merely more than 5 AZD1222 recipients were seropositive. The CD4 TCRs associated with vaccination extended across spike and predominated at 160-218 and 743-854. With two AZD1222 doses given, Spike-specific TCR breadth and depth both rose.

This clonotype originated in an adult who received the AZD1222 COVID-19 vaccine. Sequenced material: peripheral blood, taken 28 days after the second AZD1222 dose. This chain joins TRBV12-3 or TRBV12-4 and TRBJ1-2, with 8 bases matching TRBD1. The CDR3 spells CASSPSTGDGYTF. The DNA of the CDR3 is TGTGCCAGCAGCCCTTCGACAGGGGACGGCTACACCTTC.